This T cell receptor beta chain was sequenced for a study of Ad26.COV2.S vaccination and SARS-CoV-2 variants. Clones were read by immunoSEQ multiplex PCR, and TCRdb kept only the in-frame ones, dropping some. The sample carries approximately 420,000 clones, approximately 90% recorded once. Treatment here: approximately 18 received Ad26.COV2.S at low or high dose, single or two shots; roughly five received placebo; per-sample allocation not given. Samples analyzed were those drawn on day 63 after the first vaccine or placebo injection. The CDR3 is 14 residues long. Looked up from germline, CDR1 is SGDLS and CDR2 is YYNGEE. The J segment lost 5 bases and the V segment lost 4 bases, leaving 5 bases of the junction unmatched.

The receptor's source is a person between 18 and 59 years old who received the Ad26.COV2.S COVID-19 vaccine or a placebo. The genes are TRBV9 and TRBJ2-5; 10 positions match TRBD1. This material consisted of peripheral blood, taken in a trial of Ad26.COV2.S vaccine versus placebo. CDR3 nucleotides: TGTGCCAGCAGCATCGACAGGGGGCGGGAGACCCAGTACTTC. As protein: CASSIDRGRETQYF.